This TCR beta chain emerged from a study of T-cell memory formation after mild COVID-19. Looking at the study overall: Largely, the TCR clusters proved donor specific.

Study-level points and caveats: Shrinking CD4+ clones were chiefly CM and EM; CD8+ ones were chiefly EMRA.

This clonotype was counted a few times. Its target is unknown. Germline V gene sequence: CDR1 KGHDR, CDR2 SFDVKD. CDR3 length: 13 amino acids. Trimming stripped 4 bases from V and 7 bases from J, with 9 bases between. A 5'RACE reaction primed in the constant segment made cDNA libraries of TCR alpha and TCR beta, and these carried sample barcodes and UMIs. A single record per CDR3 protein comes from TCRdb applying MiXCR to the 5' RACE reads. The repertoire holds hundreds of thousands of distinct CDR3 sequences, with over 15% as singletons. The specimen was PBMCs or a T cell subset sorted from them (not recorded which). The clonotype comes from an adult woman who had mild COVID-19 (a few samples of this study predate the infection). Cell type and time point are not known. V gene TRBV24-1 combines with J gene TRBJ2-2; unclear D gene. For the CDR3, the DNA is TGTGCCACCAGTGAGGACGTAAGCGGGGAGCTGTTTTTT. Protein: CATSEDVSGELFF.